This is a list of T cell receptor beta chains from one sample in a study of response to subunit inactivated influenza vaccine. TCRdb itself ran the RT-PCR reads through MiXCR, one entry per CDR3 protein. There are roughly 650,000 distinct CDR3 sequences in the sample; 12% to 15% occur only once, and about 7.6% lies in the top ten. The sequenced sample was PBMCs from blood, obtained approximately 15 days before vaccination. Receptor source: a man aged 50 to 60 who received an inactivated influenza vaccine. The CDR3 runs from the conserved cysteine through the conserved F or W. D genes are given only for firm matches. A row's size may be missing; if present it is once, few, many or a size class.

j_call	d_call	v_call	clone_size	cdr3_aa	cdr3_nt
TRBJ2-1	.	TRBV6-5	few	CASSYVGGFGEQFF	TGTGCCAGCAGTTACGTTGGGGGGTTCGGTGAGCAGTTCTTC
TRBJ2-7	TRBD1	TRBV27	.	CASSLKYGQAATEQYF	TGTGCCAGCAGTCTCAAGTACGGACAGGCCGCTACCGAGCAGTACTTC
TRBJ2-1	TRBD2	TRBV28	few	CASSLPSGLAGGLYNEQFF	TGTGCCAGCAGTTTACCCTCGGGACTAGCGGGAGGACTGTACAATGAGCAGTTCTTC
TRBJ2-3	.	TRBV30	many	CAWRHLRGGRTDTQYF	TGTGCCTGGAGGCATCTTAGGGGGGGTCGTACAGATACGCAGTATTTT
TRBJ2-6	TRBD1	TRBV9	.	CASSVDRGGYEGLHQYGANVLTF	TGTGCCAGCAGCGTAGACCGAGGGGGCTACGAGGGGCTCCATCAGTATGGGGCCAACGTCCTGACTTTC
TRBJ2-1	TRBD1	TRBV20-1	few	CSARDRGFNEQFF	TGCAGTGCGCGGGACAGGGGCTTCAATGAGCAGTTCTTC
TRBJ1-2	.	TRBV20-1	.	CSASWQGDGYTF	TGCAGTGCTAGTTGGCAAGGGGATGGCTACACCTTC
TRBJ2-1	.	TRBV18	few	CASTRVSPYNEQFF	TGTGCCAGCACAAGGGTGTCTCCCTACAATGAGCAGTTCTTC
TRBJ2-1	.	TRBV6-2/TRBV6-3	.	CASNGALQWNEQFF	TGTGCCAGCAATGGGGCATTACAGTGGAATGAGCAGTTCTTC
TRBJ1-2	.	TRBV7-8	.	CASSLAGTNYGYTF	TGTGCCAGCAGCTTGGCCGGGACCAACTATGGCTACACCTTC
TRBJ2-7	.	TRBV7-9	.	CASSPGEREQYF	TGTGCCAGCAGCCCAGGGGAGAGGGAGCAGTACTTC
TRBJ1-2	TRBD1	TRBV5-1	.	CASSVEGQQYGYTF	TGCGCCAGCAGCGTAGAGGGACAGCAATATGGCTACACCTTC
TRBJ2-2	TRBD2	TRBV4-2	.	CASSQDVAGGAGELFF	TGTGCCAGCAGCCAAGACGTAGCGGGAGGCGCCGGGGAGCTGTTTTTT
TRBJ2-7	TRBD2	TRBV7-6	many	CASSGSGSKSYEQYF	TGTGCCAGCAGCGGAAGCGGGAGTAAATCCTACGAGCAGTACTTC
TRBJ2-3	TRBD2	TRBV28	many	CASSSLAGALIQGTDTQYF	TGTGCCAGCAGTTCCTTAGCGGGGGCCCTCATTCAGGGCACAGATACGCAGTATTTT
TRBJ2-5	TRBD1	TRBV29-1	many	CSVEGSGQGWETQYF	TGCAGCGTTGAAGGTTCGGGACAGGGGTGGGAGACCCAGTACTTC
TRBJ2-1	.	TRBV20-1	few	CSAVGSLGNEQFF	TGCAGTGCTGTAGGGAGTTTGGGCAATGAGCAGTTCTTC
TRBJ2-5	.	TRBV29-1	.	CSAEAVRGGLKGTQYF	TGCAGCGCTGAGGCGGTTCGGGGCGGACTCAAGGGGACCCAGTACTTC
TRBJ2-7	.	TRBV29-1	few	CSVQRDTHEQYF	TGCAGCGTCCAACGGGACACCCACGAGCAGTACTTC
TRBJ2-4	TRBD2	TRBV7-2	.	CASSYSGGAAKNIQYF	TGTGCCAGCAGCTATAGCGGGGGGGCTGCCAAAAACATTCAGTACTTC
TRBJ2-1	.	TRBV9	few	CASSVGSVVGNEQFF	TGTGCCAGCAGCGTAGGATCGGTAGTCGGCAATGAGCAGTTCTTC
TRBJ2-2	.	TRBV29-1	few	CSVWGSGELFF	TGCAGCGTTTGGGGGTCCGGGGAGCTGTTTTTT
TRBJ2-2	.	TRBV6-1	few	CASRPRGGNTGELFF	TGTGCCAGCAGACCTCGGGGAGGTAACACCGGGGAGCTGTTTTTT
TRBJ2-3	TRBD2	TRBV7-8	.	CASSLAGGRGSETDTQYF	TGTGCCAGCAGCTTAGCGGGTGGACGCGGGAGTGAGACAGATACGCAGTATTTT
TRBJ1-4	.	TRBV20-1	many	CSARVANEKLFF	TGCAGTGCTAGAGTGGCTAATGAAAAACTGTTTTTT
TRBJ1-4	.	TRBV12-3/TRBV12-4	many	CASSSGPGRKLFF	TGTGCCAGCAGTTCCGGCCCAGGGAGAAAACTGTTTTTT
TRBJ2-3	TRBD1	TRBV6-5	.	CASSYRPGTGGGSTDTQYF	TGTGCCAGCAGTTACCGACCCGGGACAGGGGGCGGTAGCACAGATACGCAGTATTTT
TRBJ1-4	TRBD1	TRBV3-1	few	CASSQGTGWEKLFF	TGTGCCAGCAGCCAAGGGACAGGGTGGGAAAAACTGTTTTTT
TRBJ1-1	.	TRBV18	.	CASSPQWENTEAFF	TGTGCCAGCTCACCACAGTGGGAGAACACTGAAGCTTTCTTT
TRBJ2-3	.	TRBV18	once	CASSYPYRGQDTQYF	TGTGCCAGCTCCTATCCCTATCGGGGGCAAGATACGCAGTATTTT
TRBJ2-2	.	TRBV27	many	CASSKYPDSWPNTGELFF	TGTGCCAGCAGTAAATACCCAGACAGCTGGCCGAACACCGGGGAGCTGTTTTTT
TRBJ2-7	.	TRBV18	few	CASLPGAGSREQYF	TGTGCCAGCTTGCCGGGAGCGGGTTCACGCGAGCAGTACTTC
TRBJ2-5	.	TRBV7-2	.	CASSLVSGIGETQYF	TGTGCCAGCAGCTTAGTGTCAGGGATCGGGGAGACCCAGTACTTC
TRBJ1-1	.	TRBV5-1	few	CASSRPGAEAFF	TGCGCCAGCAGCCGACCGGGGGCTGAAGCTTTCTTT
TRBJ2-1	.	TRBV12-3/TRBV12-4	few	CASTVYVSEQFF	TGTGCCAGCACTGTATACGTCTCTGAGCAGTTCTTC
TRBJ2-3	TRBD2	TRBV7-3	.	CASSPIQTSRSTDTQYF	TGTGCCAGCAGCCCTATACAGACTAGCAGGAGCACAGATACGCAGTATTTT
TRBJ1-5	.	TRBV2	many	CASKRGDQPQHF	TGTGCCAGCAAGAGGGGCGATCAGCCCCAGCATTTT
TRBJ1-4	TRBD1	TRBV12-3/TRBV12-4	.	CASGGTELANEKLFF	TGTGCCAGCGGCGGGACAGAGCTCGCGAATGAAAAACTGTTTTTT
TRBJ2-5	.	TRBV5-1	few	CASSPDRRGTQYF	TGCGCCAGCAGCCCGGACAGACGTGGGACCCAGTACTTC
TRBJ2-3	TRBD1	TRBV5-5	medium-sized	CASSLGQGAADTQYF	TGTGCCAGCAGCTTGGGCCAGGGGGCCGCAGATACGCAGTATTTT
TRBJ2-2	TRBD1	TRBV5-5	.	CASSWTGGTGELFF	TGTGCCAGCAGCTGGACAGGGGGGACCGGGGAGCTGTTTTTT
TRBJ2-1	TRBD2	TRBV20-1	.	CSARPPSGTFREQFF	TGCAGTGCTAGACCACCTAGCGGGACCTTCCGTGAGCAGTTCTTC
TRBJ2-3	.	TRBV29-1	.	CSAARGLAGSDTQYF	TGCAGCGCCGCCCGGGGGCTAGCCGGTTCAGATACGCAGTATTTT
TRBJ2-5	TRBD2	TRBV7-6	many	CASSQDSPSGGAETQYF	TGTGCCAGCAGCCAAGATTCCCCTAGCGGGGGCGCGGAGACCCAGTACTTC
TRBJ2-4	TRBD1	TRBV29-1	.	CSVETGAKNIQYF	TGCAGCGTCGAGACAGGGGCCAAAAACATTCAGTACTTC